This record concerns one T cell receptor (beta chain) sequence. The antigen remains unidentified. Use of 60 Vbeta and 13 Jbeta primers characterized the PCR. The assay was immunoSEQ multiplex PCR, and TCRdb's table has in-frame clones only and misses some. The sample includes under 200,000 clones, roughly 84% of them seen just once. The data were obtained in a study of cytomegalovirus exposure and HLA in healthy donors. General study results and limits: A list of 150 to 200 TCR beta chains associated with cytomegalovirus was given. Data from an earlier analysis indicated that most TCR beta V segments were productive either about 87% or about 30% of the time. Among the CMV-associated chains, three were confirmed in vitro as specific for CMV antigens.

Among the donors, all were healthy bone marrow donors. The germline CDR1 and CDR2 sequences are LNHDA and SQIVND (reference sequence). CDR3 length: 17 amino acids. J lost 5 bases, V lost 3 bases, and 13 bases had no gene match. The chain combines TRBV19 with TRBJ2-5; TRBD2 agrees at 9 bases. This clonotype originated in a male donor in good health and CMV-seronegative. The specimen sequenced was PBMCs. The CDR3 is CASSIGRGGPRVETQYF. As DNA, the CDR3 is TGTGCCAGTAGTATCGGGCGGGGGGGCCCAAGGGTTGAGACCCAGTACTTC.